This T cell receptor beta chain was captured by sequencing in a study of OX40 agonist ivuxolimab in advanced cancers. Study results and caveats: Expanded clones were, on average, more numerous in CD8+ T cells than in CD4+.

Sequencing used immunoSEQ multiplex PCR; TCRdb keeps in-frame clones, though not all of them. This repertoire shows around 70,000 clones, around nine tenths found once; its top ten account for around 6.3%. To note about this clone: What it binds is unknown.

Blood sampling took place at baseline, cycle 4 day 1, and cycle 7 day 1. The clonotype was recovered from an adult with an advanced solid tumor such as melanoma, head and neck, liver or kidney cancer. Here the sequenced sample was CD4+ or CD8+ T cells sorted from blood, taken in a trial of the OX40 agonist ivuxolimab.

CDR3 sequence: CASSLFRGLGDEQFF. The CDR3 coding sequence is TGTGCCAGCAGCTTGTTCAGGGGGCTTGGGGATGAGCAGTTCTTC. V usage is TRBV5-6 and J usage is TRBJ2-1; 8 bases fit TRBD1. Trimming at V came to 1 base and at J to 8 bases, leaving 8 bases not matched to a gene. CDR1 SGHDT and CDR2 YYEEEE come from the germline V gene. The CDR3 runs to 15 residues.